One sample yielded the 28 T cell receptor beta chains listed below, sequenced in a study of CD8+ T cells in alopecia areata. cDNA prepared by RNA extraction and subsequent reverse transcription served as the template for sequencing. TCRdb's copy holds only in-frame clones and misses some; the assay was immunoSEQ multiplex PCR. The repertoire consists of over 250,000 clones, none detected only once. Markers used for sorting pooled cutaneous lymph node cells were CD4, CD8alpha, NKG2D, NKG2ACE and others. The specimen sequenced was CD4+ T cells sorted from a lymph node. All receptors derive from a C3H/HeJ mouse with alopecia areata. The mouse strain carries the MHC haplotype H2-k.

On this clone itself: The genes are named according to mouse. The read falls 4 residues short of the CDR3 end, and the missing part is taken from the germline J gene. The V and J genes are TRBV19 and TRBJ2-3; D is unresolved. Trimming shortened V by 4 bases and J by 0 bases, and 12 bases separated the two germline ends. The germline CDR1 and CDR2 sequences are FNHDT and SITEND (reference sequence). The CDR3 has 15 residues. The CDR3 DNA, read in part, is TGTGCCAGCAGTTTCGACAAACCTAGTGCAGAA. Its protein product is CASSFDKPSAE. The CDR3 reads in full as CASSFDKPSAETLYF.

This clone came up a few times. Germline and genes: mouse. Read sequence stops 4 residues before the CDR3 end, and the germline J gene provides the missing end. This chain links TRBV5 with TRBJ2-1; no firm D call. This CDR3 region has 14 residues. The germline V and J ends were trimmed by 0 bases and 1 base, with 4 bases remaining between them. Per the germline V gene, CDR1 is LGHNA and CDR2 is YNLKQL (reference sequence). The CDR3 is CASSQEWNYAEQFF. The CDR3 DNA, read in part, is TGTGCCAGCAGCCAAGAATGGAACTATGCT.

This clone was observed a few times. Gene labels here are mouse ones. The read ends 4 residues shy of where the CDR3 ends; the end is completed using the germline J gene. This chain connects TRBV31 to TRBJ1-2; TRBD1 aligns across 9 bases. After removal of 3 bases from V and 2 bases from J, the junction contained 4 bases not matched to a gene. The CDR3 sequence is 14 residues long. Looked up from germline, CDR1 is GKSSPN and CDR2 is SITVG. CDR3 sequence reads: CAWSTGGINSDYTF. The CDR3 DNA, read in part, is TGTGCCTGGAGCACAGGGGGCATCAACTCC.

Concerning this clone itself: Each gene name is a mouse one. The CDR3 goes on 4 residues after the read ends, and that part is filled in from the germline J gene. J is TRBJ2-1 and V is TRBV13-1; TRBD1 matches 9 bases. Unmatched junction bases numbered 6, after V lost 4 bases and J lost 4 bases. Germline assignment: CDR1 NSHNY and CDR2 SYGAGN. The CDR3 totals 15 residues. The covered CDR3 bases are TGTGCCAGCAGTAAAAACAGGGGGCGGTATGCT. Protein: CASSKNRGRYA. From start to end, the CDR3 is CASSKNRGRYAEQFF.

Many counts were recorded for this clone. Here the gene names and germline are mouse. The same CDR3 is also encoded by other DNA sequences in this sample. CDR3 residues: CASSDWGGNYAEQFF. Partial CDR3 DNA: TGTGCCAGCAGTGACTGGGGGGGGAACTATGCT. This chain joins TRBV13-1 and TRBJ2-1; 9 bases are shared with TRBD2. Read sequence stops 4 residues before the CDR3 end, and the germline J gene provides the missing end. Looked up from germline, CDR1 is NSHNY and CDR2 is SYGAGN. The CDR3 has 15 amino acids. V trimming: 2 bases; J trimming: 1 base; junction bases outside the gene matches: 1.

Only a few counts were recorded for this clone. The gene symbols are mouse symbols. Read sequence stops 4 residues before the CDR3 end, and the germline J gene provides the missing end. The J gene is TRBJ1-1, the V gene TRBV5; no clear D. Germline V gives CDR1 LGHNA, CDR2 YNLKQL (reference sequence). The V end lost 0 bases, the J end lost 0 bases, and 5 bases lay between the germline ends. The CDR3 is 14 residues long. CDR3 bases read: TGTGCCAGCAGCCAAGACAAAACAAACACA. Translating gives CASSQDKTNT. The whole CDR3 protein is CASSQDKTNTEVFF.

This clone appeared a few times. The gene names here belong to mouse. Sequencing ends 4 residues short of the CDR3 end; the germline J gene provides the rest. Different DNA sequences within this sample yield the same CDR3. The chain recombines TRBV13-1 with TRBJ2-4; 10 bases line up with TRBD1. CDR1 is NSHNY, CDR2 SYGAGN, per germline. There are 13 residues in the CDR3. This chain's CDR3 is CASSGTGGNTLYF. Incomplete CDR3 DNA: TGTGCCAGCAGTGGGACAGGGGGAAAC.

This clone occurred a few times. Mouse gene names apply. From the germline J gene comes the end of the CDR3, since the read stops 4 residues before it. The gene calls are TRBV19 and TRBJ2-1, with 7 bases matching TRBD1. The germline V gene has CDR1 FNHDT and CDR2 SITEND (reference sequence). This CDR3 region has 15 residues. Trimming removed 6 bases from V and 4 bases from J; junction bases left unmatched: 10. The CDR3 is CASTPPGQKYAEQFF. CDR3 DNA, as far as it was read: TGTGCCAGCACCCCTCCGGGACAGAAATATGCT.

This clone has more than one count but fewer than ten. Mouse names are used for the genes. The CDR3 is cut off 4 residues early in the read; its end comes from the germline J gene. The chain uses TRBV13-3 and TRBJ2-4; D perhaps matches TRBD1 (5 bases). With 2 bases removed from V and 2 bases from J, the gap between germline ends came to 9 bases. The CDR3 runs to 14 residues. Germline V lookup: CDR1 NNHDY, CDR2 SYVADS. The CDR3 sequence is CASSEGRAQNTLYF. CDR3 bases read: TGTGCCAGCAGTGAGGGCAGGGCTCAAAAC. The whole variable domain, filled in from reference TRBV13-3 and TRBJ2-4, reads EAAVTQSPRSKVAVTGGKVTLSCHQTNNHDYMYWYRQDTGHGLRLIHYSYVADSTEKGDIPDGYKASRPSQENFSLILELASLSQTAVYFCASSEGRAQNTLYFGAGTRLSVL.

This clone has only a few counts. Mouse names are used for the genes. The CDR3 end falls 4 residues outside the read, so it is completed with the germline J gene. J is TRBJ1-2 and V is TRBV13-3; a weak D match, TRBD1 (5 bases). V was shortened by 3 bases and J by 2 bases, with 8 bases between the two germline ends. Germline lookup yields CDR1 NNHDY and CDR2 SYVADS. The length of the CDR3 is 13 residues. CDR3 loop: CASSVNRNSDYTF. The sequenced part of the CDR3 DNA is TGTGCCAGCAGTGTCAACAGGAACTCC.

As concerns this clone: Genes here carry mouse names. The sequenced part of the CDR3 DNA is TGTGCCAGCAGTTCCAACTGGGGGGCCCAAGAC. Translation: CASSSNWGAQD. Given in full, the CDR3 is CASSSNWGAQDTQYF. The V and J genes are TRBV14 and TRBJ2-5, with TRBD2 identical over 9 bases. The read ends 4 residues early relative to the CDR3; the germline J gene fills the gap. Trimming took 3 bases from V and 2 from J; bases not matched to a gene: 4. The CDR3 has 15 amino acids. Per the germline V gene, CDR1 is SGHDT and CDR2 is FRDEAV. The whole variable domain, filled in from reference TRBV14 and TRBJ2-5, reads EAGVTQSPRYAVLQEGQAVSFWCDPISGHDTLYWYQQPRDQGPQLLVYFRDEAVIDNSQLPSDRFSAVRPKGTNSTLKIQSAKQGDTATYLCASSSNWGAQDTQYFGPGTRLLVL.

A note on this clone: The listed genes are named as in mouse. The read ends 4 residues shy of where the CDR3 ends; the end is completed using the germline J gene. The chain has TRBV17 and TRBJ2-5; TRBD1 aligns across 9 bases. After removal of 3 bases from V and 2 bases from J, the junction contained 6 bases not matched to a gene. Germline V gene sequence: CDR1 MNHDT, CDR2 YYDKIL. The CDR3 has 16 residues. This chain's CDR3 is CASSRGDRVAQDTQYF. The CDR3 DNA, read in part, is TGTGCTAGCAGTAGGGGGGACAGGGTGGCCCAAGAC.

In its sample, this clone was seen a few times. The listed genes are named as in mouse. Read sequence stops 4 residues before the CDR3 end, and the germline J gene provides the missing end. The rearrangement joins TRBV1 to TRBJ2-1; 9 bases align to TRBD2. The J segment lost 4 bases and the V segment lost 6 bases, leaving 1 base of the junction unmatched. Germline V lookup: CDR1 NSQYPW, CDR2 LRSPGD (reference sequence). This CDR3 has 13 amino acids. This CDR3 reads CTCRGTGYAEQFF. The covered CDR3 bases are TGCACCTGCAGGGGGACTGGGTATGCT.

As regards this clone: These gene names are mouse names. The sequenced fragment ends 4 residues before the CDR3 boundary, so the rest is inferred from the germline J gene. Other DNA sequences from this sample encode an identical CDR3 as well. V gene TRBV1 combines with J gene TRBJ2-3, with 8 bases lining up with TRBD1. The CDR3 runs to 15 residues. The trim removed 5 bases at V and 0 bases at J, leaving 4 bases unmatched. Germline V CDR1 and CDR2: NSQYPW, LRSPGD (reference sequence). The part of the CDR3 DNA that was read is TGCACCTGCAGTACGACAGGGGCCAGTGCAGAA. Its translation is CTCSTTGASAE. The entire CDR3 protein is CTCSTTGASAETLYF.

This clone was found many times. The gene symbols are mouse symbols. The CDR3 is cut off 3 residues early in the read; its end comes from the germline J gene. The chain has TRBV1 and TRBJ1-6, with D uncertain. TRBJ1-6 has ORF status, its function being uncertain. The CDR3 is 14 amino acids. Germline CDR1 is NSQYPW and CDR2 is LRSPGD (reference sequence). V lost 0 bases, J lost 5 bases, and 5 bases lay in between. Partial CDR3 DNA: TGCACCTGCAGTGCAGAGACAAATAATTCGCCC. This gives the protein CTCSAETNNSP. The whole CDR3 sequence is CTCSAETNNSPLYF.

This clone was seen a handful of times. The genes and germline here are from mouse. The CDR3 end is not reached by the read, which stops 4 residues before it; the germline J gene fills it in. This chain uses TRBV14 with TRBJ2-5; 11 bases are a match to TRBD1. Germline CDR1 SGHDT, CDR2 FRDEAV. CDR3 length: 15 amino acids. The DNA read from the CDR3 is TGTGCCAGCAGCCACCGGGACAGGGGGATAGAC. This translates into CASSHRDRGID. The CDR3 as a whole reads CASSHRDRGIDTQYF.

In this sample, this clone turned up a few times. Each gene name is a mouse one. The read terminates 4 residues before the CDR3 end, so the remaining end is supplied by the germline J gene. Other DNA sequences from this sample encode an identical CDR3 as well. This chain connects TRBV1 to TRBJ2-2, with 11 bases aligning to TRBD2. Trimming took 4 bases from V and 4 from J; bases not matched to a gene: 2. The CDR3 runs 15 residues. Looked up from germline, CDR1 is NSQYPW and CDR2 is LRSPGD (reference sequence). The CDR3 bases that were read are TGCACCTGCAGTGGCGACTGGGGGGGCACCGGG. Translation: CTCSGDWGGTG. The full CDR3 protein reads CTCSGDWGGTGQLYF. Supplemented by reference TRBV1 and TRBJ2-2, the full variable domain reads VTLLEQNPRWRLVPRGQAVNLRCILKNSQYPWMSWYQQDLQKQLQWLFTLRSPGDKEVKSLPGADYLATRVTDTELRLQVANMSQGRTLYCTCSGDWGGTGQLYFGEGSKLTVL.

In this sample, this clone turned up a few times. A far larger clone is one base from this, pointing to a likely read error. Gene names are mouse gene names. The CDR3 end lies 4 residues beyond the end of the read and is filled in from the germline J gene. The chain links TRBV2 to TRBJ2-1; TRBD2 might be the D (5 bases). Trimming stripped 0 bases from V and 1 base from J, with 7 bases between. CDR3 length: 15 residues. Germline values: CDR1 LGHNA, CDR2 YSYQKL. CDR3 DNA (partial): TGTGCCAGCAGCCAAGACTGGGAGAACTATGCT. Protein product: CASSQDWENYA. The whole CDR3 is CASSQDWENYAEQFF.

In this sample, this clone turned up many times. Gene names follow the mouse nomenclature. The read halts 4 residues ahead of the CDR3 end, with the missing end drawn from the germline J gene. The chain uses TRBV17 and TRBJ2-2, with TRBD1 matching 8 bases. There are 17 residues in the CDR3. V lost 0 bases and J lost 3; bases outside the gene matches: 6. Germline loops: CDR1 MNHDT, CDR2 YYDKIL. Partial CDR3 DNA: TGTGCTAGCAGTAGAGATCTACCAGGGGGCCACACCGGG. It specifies CASSRDLPGGHTG. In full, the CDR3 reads CASSRDLPGGHTGQLYF.

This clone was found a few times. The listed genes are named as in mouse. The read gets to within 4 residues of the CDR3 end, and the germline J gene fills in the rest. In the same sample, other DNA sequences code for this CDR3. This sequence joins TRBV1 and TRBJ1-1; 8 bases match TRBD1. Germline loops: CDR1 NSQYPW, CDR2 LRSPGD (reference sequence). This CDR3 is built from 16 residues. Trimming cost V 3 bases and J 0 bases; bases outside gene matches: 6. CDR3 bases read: TGCACCTGCAGTGCCCAATCACAGGGGGCAAACACA. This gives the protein CTCSAQSQGANT. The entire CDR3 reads CTCSAQSQGANTEVFF.

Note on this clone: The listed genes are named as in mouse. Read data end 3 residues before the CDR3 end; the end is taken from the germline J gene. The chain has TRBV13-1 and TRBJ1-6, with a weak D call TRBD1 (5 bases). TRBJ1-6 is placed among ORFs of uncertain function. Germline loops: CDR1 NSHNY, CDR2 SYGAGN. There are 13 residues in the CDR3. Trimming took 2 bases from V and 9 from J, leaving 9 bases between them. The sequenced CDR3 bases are TGTGCCAGCAGTGAAATCAGGGCTTCGCCC. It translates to CASSEIRASP. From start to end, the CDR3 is CASSEIRASPLYF.

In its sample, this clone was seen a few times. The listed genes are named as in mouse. The CDR3 bases that were read are TGTGCCAGCAACTCAGGGGCTAGTGCAGAA. As protein: CASNSGASAE. The complete CDR3 reads CASNSGASAETLYF. This chain links TRBV13-1 with TRBJ2-3; weak D call: TRBD1 (6 bases). The read ends 4 residues early relative to the CDR3; the germline J gene fills the gap. Trimming left V 6 bases short and J 0 bases short, with 11 bases between. The germline V gene has CDR1 NSHNY and CDR2 SYGAGN. The CDR3 loop spans 14 amino acids.

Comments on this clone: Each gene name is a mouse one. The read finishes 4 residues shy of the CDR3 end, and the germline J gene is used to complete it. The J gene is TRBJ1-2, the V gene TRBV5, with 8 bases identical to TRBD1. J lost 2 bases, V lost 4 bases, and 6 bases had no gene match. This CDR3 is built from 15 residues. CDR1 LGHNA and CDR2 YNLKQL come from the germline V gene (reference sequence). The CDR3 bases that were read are TGTGCCAGCAGCCCCCAGGGGGCGGGTAACTCC. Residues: CASSPQGAGNS. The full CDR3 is CASSPQGAGNSDYTF.

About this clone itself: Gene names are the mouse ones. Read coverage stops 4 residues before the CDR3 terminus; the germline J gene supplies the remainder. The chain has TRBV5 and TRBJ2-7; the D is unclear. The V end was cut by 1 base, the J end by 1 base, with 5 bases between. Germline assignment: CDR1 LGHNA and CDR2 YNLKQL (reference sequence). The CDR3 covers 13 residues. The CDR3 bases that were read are TGTGCCAGCAGCCAAGGACAATCCTAT. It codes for CASSQGQSY. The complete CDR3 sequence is CASSQGQSYEQYF.

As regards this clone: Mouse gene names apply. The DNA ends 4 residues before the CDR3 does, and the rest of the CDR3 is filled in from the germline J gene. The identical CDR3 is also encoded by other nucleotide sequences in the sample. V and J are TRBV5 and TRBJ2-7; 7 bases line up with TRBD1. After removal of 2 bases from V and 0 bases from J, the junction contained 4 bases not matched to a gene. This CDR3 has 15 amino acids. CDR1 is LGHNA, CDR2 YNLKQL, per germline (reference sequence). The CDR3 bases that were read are TGTGCCAGCAGCCAAACAGGGGCGAGCTCCTAT. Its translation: CASSQTGASSY. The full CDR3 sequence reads CASSQTGASSYEQYF.

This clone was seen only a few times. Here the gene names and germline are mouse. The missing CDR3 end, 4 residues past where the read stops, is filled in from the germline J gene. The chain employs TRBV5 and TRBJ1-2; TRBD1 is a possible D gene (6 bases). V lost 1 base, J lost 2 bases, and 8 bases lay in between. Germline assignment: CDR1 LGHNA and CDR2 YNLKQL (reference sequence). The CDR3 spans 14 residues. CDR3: CASSQGGRNSDYTF. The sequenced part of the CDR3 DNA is TGTGCCAGCAGCCAAGGGGGGCGCAACTCC.

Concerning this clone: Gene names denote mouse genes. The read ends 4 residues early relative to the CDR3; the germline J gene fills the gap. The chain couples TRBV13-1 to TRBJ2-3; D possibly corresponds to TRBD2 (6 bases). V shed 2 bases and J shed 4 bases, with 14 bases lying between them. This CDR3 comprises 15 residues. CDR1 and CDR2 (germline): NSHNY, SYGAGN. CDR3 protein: CASSEGGGDTETLYF. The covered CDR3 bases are TGTGCCAGCAGTGAAGGTGGGGGAGATACAGAA.

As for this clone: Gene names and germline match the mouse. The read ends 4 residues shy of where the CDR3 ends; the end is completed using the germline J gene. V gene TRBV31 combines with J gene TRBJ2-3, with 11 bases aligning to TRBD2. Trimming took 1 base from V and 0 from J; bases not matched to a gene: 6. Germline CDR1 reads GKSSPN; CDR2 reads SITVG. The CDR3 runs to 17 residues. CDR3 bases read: TGTGCCTGGAGTCCAGGGACTGGGGGAGCTAGTGCAGAA. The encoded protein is CAWSPGTGGASAE. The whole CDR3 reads CAWSPGTGGASAETLYF.